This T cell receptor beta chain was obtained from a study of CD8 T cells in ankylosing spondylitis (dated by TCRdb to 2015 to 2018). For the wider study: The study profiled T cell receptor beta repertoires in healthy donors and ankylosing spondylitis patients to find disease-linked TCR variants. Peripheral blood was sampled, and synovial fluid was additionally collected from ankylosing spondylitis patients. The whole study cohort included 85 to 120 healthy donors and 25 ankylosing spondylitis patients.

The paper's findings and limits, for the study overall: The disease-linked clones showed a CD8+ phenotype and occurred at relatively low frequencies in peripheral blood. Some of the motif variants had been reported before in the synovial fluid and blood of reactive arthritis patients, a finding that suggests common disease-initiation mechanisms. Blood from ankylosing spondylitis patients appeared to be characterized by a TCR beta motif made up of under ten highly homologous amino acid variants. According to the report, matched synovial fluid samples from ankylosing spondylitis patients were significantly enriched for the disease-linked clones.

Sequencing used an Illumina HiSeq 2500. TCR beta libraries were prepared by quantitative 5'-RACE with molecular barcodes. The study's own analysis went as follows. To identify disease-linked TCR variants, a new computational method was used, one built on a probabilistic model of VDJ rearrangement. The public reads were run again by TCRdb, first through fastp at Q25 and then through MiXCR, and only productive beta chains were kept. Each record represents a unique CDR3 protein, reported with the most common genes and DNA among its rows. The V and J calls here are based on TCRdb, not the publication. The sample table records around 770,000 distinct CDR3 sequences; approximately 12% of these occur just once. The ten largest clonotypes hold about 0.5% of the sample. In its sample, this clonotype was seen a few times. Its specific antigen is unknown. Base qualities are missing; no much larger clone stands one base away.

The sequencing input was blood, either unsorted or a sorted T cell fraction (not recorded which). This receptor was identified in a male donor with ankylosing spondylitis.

The base sequence is TGCAGTGCTAGAGATGGGACAGGGGATGGCTACACCTTC. This translates into CSARDGTGDGYTF. The chain links TRBV20-1 with TRBJ1-2, and 10 junction bases match TRBD1. The cysteine opens and the phenylalanine closes a CDR3 of 13 amino acids. Of the read, only the CDR3 DNA is kept; its 39 bases are in frame from base 1. CDR1 and CDR2, per the germline V gene (reference sequence), are DFQATT and SNEGSKA. Compared with germline, V lacks 0 bases and J lacks 6 bases; bases without a gene match: 1.